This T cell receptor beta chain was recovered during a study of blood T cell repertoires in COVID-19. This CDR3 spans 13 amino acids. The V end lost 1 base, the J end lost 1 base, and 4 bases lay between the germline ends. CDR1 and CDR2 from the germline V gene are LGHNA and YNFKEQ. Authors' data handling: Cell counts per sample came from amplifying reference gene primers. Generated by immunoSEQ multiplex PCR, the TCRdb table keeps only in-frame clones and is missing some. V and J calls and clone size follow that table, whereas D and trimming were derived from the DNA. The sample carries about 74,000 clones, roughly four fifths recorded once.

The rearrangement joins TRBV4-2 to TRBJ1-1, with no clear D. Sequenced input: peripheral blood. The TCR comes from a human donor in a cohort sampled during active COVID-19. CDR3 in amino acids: CASSQAQNTEAFF. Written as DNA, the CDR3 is TGTGCCAGCAGCCAAGCACAGAACACTGAAGCTTTCTTT.